The 7 T cell receptor beta chains presented below share a single source sample, sequenced in a study of regulatory T cells in long-lasting Graves disease. Sequencing libraries for TCR beta were prepared with iRepertoire HTBI primers and Arm-PCR of CDR3 regions. TCRdb itself ran the multiplex PCR reads through MiXCR, one entry per CDR3 protein. The table records hundreds of thousands of distinct CDR3 sequences, roughly 30% of them present only once. Time point: persistent/refractory GD, antithyroid drugs over 5 years with positive TRAb. Making the TCR library involved RNA that had been extracted from PBMCs. The sequencing used peripheral blood mononuclear cells (PBMCs), collected when the disease was refractory, from a patient treated with antithyroid drugs. These TCRs come from a female donor with Graves disease.

As concerns this clonotype: Since a much larger clone is just one base distant, this may be a read error. The final CDR3 position lacks the conserved phenylalanine or tryptophan, pointing to a likely read error. The rearrangement uses TRBV27 and TRBJ2-2; 8 bases fit TRBD2. J was trimmed by 4 bases and V by 7 bases; bases with no gene match: 20. Germline loops: CDR1 MNHEY, CDR2 SMNVEV (reference sequence). CDR3 size: 19 residues. CDR3 loop: CASTSLGLAGPTITGELFS. In DNA, the CDR3 is TGTGCCAGCACTTCCCTGGGGCTAGCGGGTCCCACGATCACCGGGGAGCTGTTTTCT.

This CDR3 is CASSYSDRFNQPQHF. CDR3 sequence (DNA): TGTGCCAGCAGCTATTCGGACAGATTCAATCAGCCCCAGCATTTT. The chain uses TRBV7-9 and TRBJ1-5; perhaps TRBD1 as D (6 bases). This CDR3 region has 15 residues. The V end lost 4 bases, the J end lost 3 bases, and 13 bases lay between the germline ends. The germline gives CDR1 SEHNR, CDR2 FQNEAQ (reference sequence).

V gene TRBV29-1 combines with J gene TRBJ2-3, with 11 bases that match TRBD2. This CDR3 has 12 amino acids. The ends lost 7 bases at V and 9 bases at J; junction bases unmatched: 6. Germline lookup yields CDR1 SQVTM and CDR2 ANQGSEA. The chain's CDR3 is CSGRLAGRTQYF. CDR3 DNA sequence: TGCAGCGGACGACTAGCGGGACGAACGCAGTATTTT.

This clonotype was detected a few times. The rearrangement uses TRBV28 and TRBJ1-6; D unclear. Between the trimmed V and J ends, which lost 5 bases and 2 bases, there was a span of 4 bases. Per germline, CDR1 MDHEN and CDR2 SYDVKM. This CDR3 contains 13 residues. CDR3 nucleotide sequence: TGTGCCAGCAGTCAACCCTATAATTCACCCCTCCACTTT. Translated, it gives CASSQPYNSPLHF.

CDR3 amino acids: CASSSIPNTGELFF. The CDR3 bases are TGTGCCAGCAGCTCCATCCCGAACACCGGGGAGCTGTTTTTT. V gene TRBV11-2 combines with J gene TRBJ2-2; the D is unclear. The length of the CDR3 is 14 residues. Per germline, CDR1 SGHAT and CDR2 FQNNGV. V was shortened by 4 bases and J by 0 bases, with 6 bases between the two germline ends.

This clonotype occurred a few times. This sequence joins TRBV20-1 and TRBJ1-4; D is perhaps TRBD1 (5 bases). CDR1 is DFQATT, CDR2 SNEGSKA, per germline (reference sequence). This CDR3 is 14 amino acids long. CDR3: CSAGVRTPNEKLFF. The DNA for the CDR3 is TGCAGCGCGGGGGTTCGGACACCTAATGAAAAACTGTTTTTT.

This clonotype was observed a handful of times. The rearrangement uses TRBV30 and TRBJ1-1, with D perhaps TRBD1 (5 bases). V was cut by 0 bases and J by 5 bases, with 16 bases left in between. Per the germline V gene, CDR1 is GTSNPN and CDR2 is SVGIG (reference sequence). This CDR3 has 15 residues. CDR3 DNA: TGTGCCTGGAGTGTAAGTTGGGGCCGGGAAACTGAAGCTTTCTTT. Translated, it gives CAWSVSWGRETEAFF.